This T cell receptor beta chain was sequenced in a study of shared clonotypes between healthy human individuals. Generated by immunoSEQ multiplex PCR, the TCRdb table keeps only in-frame clones and is missing some. This repertoire shows about 2 million clones, less than 95% found once; its top ten account for more than 0.95%. Naive CD8 cells were CD45RO-negative, positively selected for CCR7, excluding terminally differentiated effector memory CD45RA+ cells. Germline V gives CDR1 KGHSH, CDR2 LQKENI. The CDR3 runs to 14 residues. The V gene end was trimmed by 6 bases and the J gene end by 5 bases; junction bases not matched to a gene: 6.

This TCR came from a man in his late teens or twenties in good health. Sequencing was done on a sample of naive CD8+ T cells sorted from blood. The rearrangement uses TRBV18 and TRBJ1-5; 8 nucleotides agree with TRBD1. The CDR3 reads CASSPTGADQPQHF. In DNA form, the CDR3 reads TGTGCCAGCTCCCCGACAGGGGCGGATCAGCCCCAGCATTTT.